A single T cell receptor beta chain is shown here with its context. Its cognate antigen is unknown. There are 15 residues in the CDR3. Trimming removed 3 bases from V and 4 bases from J; junction bases left unmatched: 6. CDR1 is SGHVS, CDR2 FQNEAQ, per germline. The record originates from a study of cytomegalovirus exposure and HLA in healthy donors. Study-level findings and limits: Cytomegalovirus-associated status was assigned to some 160 TCR beta chains.

Assay: immunoSEQ multiplex PCR; the TCRdb copy retains only in-frame clones and omits some. The table includes over 150,000 clones, 86% detected once. The V call is TRBV7-8, the J call TRBJ2-5, with 9 bases identical to TRBD1. Sequences were obtained from PBMCs. The TCR originated in a human donor in good health. This CDR3 is CASSFRQGDRETQYF. The CDR3 DNA follows: TGTGCCAGCAGCTTTAGACAGGGGGACCGAGAGACCCAGTACTTC.